This T cell receptor (beta chain) was identified in a study of CD8+ T cells in alopecia areata. Sequencing templates came from extracted RNA that was reverse transcribed into cDNA. Sequencing used immunoSEQ multiplex PCR; TCRdb keeps in-frame clones, though not all of them. The sample shows more than 150,000 clones, over 50% of them seen only once. V gave up 4 bases and J gave up 4 bases, with 12 bases separating them. The germline CDR1 and CDR2 sequences are SGHDT and YYEEEE. CDR3 length: 13 residues. This sequence originates from a human donor with alopecia areata. V and J are TRBV5-6 and TRBJ2-7; D perhaps matches TRBD2 (5 bases). The material sequenced was CD4+ T cells sorted from blood, taken at week 0. The CDR3: CASSNYGVYEQYF. For the CDR3, the DNA is TGTGCCAGCAGCAATTACGGGGTTTACGAGCAGTACTTC.